The 10 T cell receptor beta chains below all came from one sample that was sequenced in a study of shared clonotypes between healthy human individuals. Sequencing was performed with immunoSEQ multiplex PCR; in TCRdb, only in-frame clones are kept and a portion is missing. This repertoire shows about 1.1 million clones, approximately 77% found once; its top ten account for more than 0.85%. The sample was memory CD4+ T cells from PBMCs. Subset in this sample: CD45RA-negative fraction. The receptors derive from a man aged 18 to 29 in good health. Some clones in this sample may be carry-over from other donors' samples.

The chain is built from TRBV4-1 and TRBJ1-3, with D possibly matching TRBD1 (6 bases). Looked up from germline, CDR1 is MGHRA and CDR2 is YSYEKL. V was clipped by 2 bases and J by 2 bases, with 13 bases between them. The length of the CDR3 is 16 residues. The CDR3 nucleotides are TGCGCCAGCAGCCAAAACAGGGACCTCCCTGGAAACACCATATATTTT. Translated: CASSQNRDLPGNTIYF.

The J gene is TRBJ2-3, the V gene TRBV9; the D is unclear. CDR1 is SGDLS and CDR2 is YYNGEE in the germline V gene. The CDR3 covers 14 residues. V shed 0 bases and J shed 4 bases, with 9 bases lying between them. The CDR3 region is CASSVVSVSDTQYF. Written as DNA, the CDR3 is TGTGCCAGCAGCGTAGTATCGGTCTCAGATACGCAGTATTTT.

Only a few counts were recorded for this clone. The sample holds other DNA sequences that translate to the same CDR3. The V and J genes are TRBV2 and TRBJ2-3, with D unclear. The CDR3 totals 12 residues. Deletions cut 6 bases from V and 0 bases from J, with 4 bases between. In germline, CDR1 is SNHLY, CDR2 FYNNEI. The DNA for the CDR3 is TGTGCCAGCAGCGATAGCACAGATACGCAGTATTTT. Translated: CASSDSTDTQYF.

J is TRBJ1-2 and V is TRBV5-1; tentatively, D is TRBD1 (6 bases). Germline CDR1 is SGHRS and CDR2 is YFSETQ. The CDR3 totals 18 residues. Trimming cost V 3 bases and J 6 bases, with 27 bases left between them. The CDR3 bases are TGCGCCAGCAGCTCACGTCGGGGGCGTGAAATTAGAAAGGATGGCTACACCTTC. It is translated as CASSSRRGREIRKDGYTF.

The chain couples TRBV7-3 to TRBJ2-7; D possibly corresponds to TRBD2 (5 bases). Trimming removed 5 bases from V and 3 bases from J, with 17 bases in between. The CDR3 totals 15 residues. Per germline, CDR1 SGHTA and CDR2 FQGTGA. The chain's CDR3 is CASSPQLSGNYEQYF. CDR3 in DNA: TGTGCCAGCAGCCCCCAACTCTCGGGAAACTACGAGCAGTACTTC.

The chain recombines TRBV5-4 with TRBJ1-2; the D is unclear. Trimming stripped 2 bases from V and 3 bases from J, with 17 bases between. The CDR3 runs 16 residues. CDR1 and CDR2 (germline): SGHNT, YYREEE (reference sequence). CDR3 protein: CASSLDTGRRDYGYTF. CDR3 DNA sequence: TGTGCCAGCAGCTTAGATACGGGCCGGAGGGACTATGGCTACACCTTC.

This chain connects TRBV7-6 to TRBJ1-1; tentatively, D is TRBD1 (6 bases). The V end lost 2 bases, the J end lost 7 bases, and 11 bases lay between the germline ends. The CDR3 loop spans 13 amino acids. Looked up from germline, CDR1 is SGHVS and CDR2 is FNYEAQ. Written as DNA, the CDR3 is TGTGCCAGCAGCTTACAACAGGGTGGTGAAGCTTTCTTT. Translating it yields CASSLQQGGEAFF.

The genes are TRBV2 and TRBJ2-1; 8 nucleotides match TRBD2. The CDR3 runs to 16 residues. The V and J ends lost 6 bases and 0 bases, in that order; junction bases with no gene match: 7. Germline CDR1 is SNHLY and CDR2 is FYNNEI. The CDR3 DNA reads TGTGCCAGCAGCGCTCGTAGCGGGAACTCCTACAATGAGCAGTTCTTC. Amino acids: CASSARSGNSYNEQFF.

There are a few counts of this clone. This chain links TRBV28 with TRBJ1-1; the D is unclear. Trimming left V 5 bases short and J 0 bases short, with 13 bases between. This CDR3 has 15 amino acids. The germline gives CDR1 MDHEN, CDR2 SYDVKM. CDR3 amino acids: CASSLPGPLNTEAFF. The DNA for the CDR3 is TGTGCCAGCAGTCTCCCAGGACCGCTGAACACTGAAGCTTTCTTT.

This chain connects TRBV27 to TRBJ2-2; 7 nucleotides line up with TRBD1. This CDR3 spans 15 amino acids. The V and J ends lost 3 bases and 0 bases, in that order; junction bases with no gene match: 1. Per germline, CDR1 MNHEY and CDR2 SMNVEV (reference sequence). The CDR3 DNA reads TGTGCCAGCAGTTTGGGGACAGCGAACACCGGGGAGCTGTTTTTT. Protein: CASSLGTANTGELFF.